This TCR beta chain derives from a study of blood T cells in healthy people across ages. Per the germline V gene, CDR1 is SEHNR and CDR2 is FQNEAQ (reference sequence). This CDR3 is built from 14 residues. The V gene end was trimmed by 1 base and the J gene end by 3 bases; junction bases not matched to a gene: 3. Using a J-beta primer mix together with a sample-barcoded 5' primer, a second PCR was run for roughly 6 to 11 cycles. TCRdb analysed the 5' RACE reads with MiXCR anew, one entry per CDR3 protein. This table holds 1.5 million to 2 million distinct CDR3 sequences, around 35% found once. This clonotype was seen at least ten times.

The specimen was blood. The V gene is TRBV7-9, the J gene TRBJ2-7, with TRBD2 matching over 7 bases. The origin of this receptor is a woman in her twenties or thirties in good health. The CDR3 here is CASSLDSSGYEQYF. DNA of the CDR3: TGTGCCAGCAGCTTAGACTCTAGCGGCTACGAGCAGTACTTC.